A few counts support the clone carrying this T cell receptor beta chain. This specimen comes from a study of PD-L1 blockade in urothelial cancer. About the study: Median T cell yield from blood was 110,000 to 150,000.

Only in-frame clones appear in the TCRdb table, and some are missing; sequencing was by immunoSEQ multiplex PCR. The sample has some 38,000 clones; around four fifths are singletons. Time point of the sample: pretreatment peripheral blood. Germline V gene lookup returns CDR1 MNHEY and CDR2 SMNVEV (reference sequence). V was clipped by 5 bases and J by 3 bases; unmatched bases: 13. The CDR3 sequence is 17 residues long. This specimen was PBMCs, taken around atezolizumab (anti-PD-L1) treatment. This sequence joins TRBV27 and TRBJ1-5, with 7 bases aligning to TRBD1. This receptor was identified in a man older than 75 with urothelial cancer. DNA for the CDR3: TGTGCCAGCAGTCCGCGACAGGGAAAGGTTTCCAATCAGCCCCAGCATTTT. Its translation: CASSPRQGKVSNQPQHF.